This TCR beta chain came from a study of blood T cell repertoires in COVID-19. Overall study context: The United States, Italy and Spain supplied acute and convalescent COVID-19 samples. The analysed material was cDNA or gDNA that came from T cells, B-cell-depleted T cells, or PBMCs.

The CDR3 spans 14 residues. V shed 6 bases and J 6 bases; nucleotides not matched to a gene: 6. CDR1 is KGHSH, CDR2 LQKENI, per germline. Before being deemed recovered, Cohort 3 donors had two negative PCRs, clearance, or symptom resolution. Per the authors' pipeline: Amplified reference gene primers provided the basis for estimating nucleated cell counts. Profiled with immunoSEQ multiplex PCR; TCRdb holds only in-frame clones, not every one. That table gives V, J and clone size, and the DNA gave D and trimming. The table includes 370,000 or so clones, more than 75% detected once. Sequencing used PBMCs or T cells enriched from blood (not recorded which). The chain is built from TRBV18 and TRBJ1-5; 9 bases line up with TRBD1. The clonotype was recovered from a man aged 25-45 years who had recovered from COVID-19. The DNA of the CDR3 is TGTGCCAGCTCGGCACAGGGGGCTGGTCAGCCCCAGCATTTT. Its translation is CASSAQGAGQPQHF.